This is a list of T cell receptor beta chains from one sample in a study of T-cell reconstitution after alpha-beta-depleted transplantation in children. MiXCR, applied by TCRdb to the PCR reads, yields one record per CDR3 protein. Here the sample spans a few hundred thousand distinct CDR3 sequences, around 17% being singletons. The material was PBMCs from the stem cell graft donor, obtained from the stem cell graft. The receptor set was obtained from a human donor who donated a stem cell graft to a child with acute lymphoblastic leukemia. Each CDR3 is given with its conserved first and last residue. Each record gives: J gene, D gene, clone size, V gene, CDR3 protein, CDR3 DNA. The D gene is left open where the match is weak. Clone sizes are given selectively: once, few, many, or a class where the clone is expanded.

J gene: TRBJ2-2
D gene: TRBD2
clone size: few
V gene: TRBV9
CDR3 protein: CASRVLAGVGELFF
CDR3 DNA: TGTGCCAGCAGGGTACTAGCGGGAGTTGGGGAGCTGTTTTTT

J gene: TRBJ1-2
D gene: .
clone size: .
V gene: TRBV29-1
CDR3 protein: CSVDGTHNYGYTF
CDR3 DNA: TGCAGCGTTGATGGGACACATAACTATGGCTACACCTTC

J gene: TRBJ2-7
D gene: .
clone size: few
V gene: TRBV29-1
CDR3 protein: CSVSSGGEQYF
CDR3 DNA: TGCAGCGTGTCGTCGGGTGGCGAGCAGTACTTC

J gene: TRBJ2-1
D gene: .
clone size: .
V gene: TRBV6-1
CDR3 protein: CASSEAGYLYNEQFF
CDR3 DNA: TGTGCCAGCAGTGAAGCGGGATACCTCTACAATGAGCAGTTCTTC

J gene: TRBJ1-1
D gene: .
clone size: few
V gene: TRBV12-3/TRBV12-4
CDR3 protein: CASSFDGTNRKTEAFF
CDR3 DNA: TGTGCCAGCAGTTTCGACGGGACAAATAGAAAAACTGAAGCTTTCTTT

J gene: TRBJ2-2
D gene: TRBD2
clone size: .
V gene: TRBV3-1
CDR3 protein: CASSQGPGLAGVGELFF
CDR3 DNA: TGTGCCAGCAGCCAAGGCCCGGGACTAGCGGGAGTCGGGGAGCTGTTTTTT

J gene: TRBJ2-1
D gene: .
clone size: few
V gene: TRBV7-9
CDR3 protein: CASSLARVREQFF
CDR3 DNA: TGTGCCAGCAGCTTAGCTAGGGTGCGTGAGCAGTTCTTC

J gene: TRBJ2-5
D gene: .
clone size: once
V gene: TRBV9
CDR3 protein: CATSVVSSGVGQETQYF
CDR3 DNA: TGTGCCACCAGCGTAGTTTCCAGCGGAGTCGGTCAAGAGACCCAGTACTTC

J gene: TRBJ2-1
D gene: .
clone size: .
V gene: TRBV12-3/TRBV12-4
CDR3 protein: CASSLGGSGTRDEQFF
CDR3 DNA: TGTGCCAGCAGTTTGGGCGGGAGCGGGACACGGGATGAGCAGTTCTTC

J gene: TRBJ2-7
D gene: .
clone size: .
V gene: TRBV5-1
CDR3 protein: CASSLASEKQYF
CDR3 DNA: TGCGCCAGCAGCTTGGCTTCCGAAAAGCAGTACTTC

J gene: TRBJ1-5
D gene: .
clone size: few
V gene: TRBV20-1
CDR3 protein: CSARDDGQLGQPQHF
CDR3 DNA: TGCAGTGCTAGAGATGACGGGCAGTTGGGGCAGCCCCAGCATTTT

J gene: TRBJ1-1
D gene: .
clone size: few
V gene: TRBV20-1
CDR3 protein: CSARAWGGTEAFF
CDR3 DNA: TGCAGTGCTAGAGCCTGGGGGGGCACTGAAGCTTTCTTT

J gene: TRBJ1-3
D gene: .
clone size: few
V gene: TRBV2
CDR3 protein: CASSEFGSGNTIYF
CDR3 DNA: TGTGCCAGCAGTGAATTCGGCTCTGGAAACACCATATATTTT

J gene: TRBJ2-7
D gene: TRBD2
clone size: few
V gene: TRBV4-2
CDR3 protein: CASSHGLMTSGRADGYEQYF
CDR3 DNA: TGTGCCAGCAGCCACGGGTTAATGACTAGCGGGAGGGCCGACGGGTACGAGCAGTACTTC

J gene: TRBJ2-7
D gene: .
clone size: few
V gene: TRBV14
CDR3 protein: CASSQQEAYEQYF
CDR3 DNA: TGTGCCAGCAGCCAACAGGAAGCCTACGAGCAGTACTTC

J gene: TRBJ2-5
D gene: .
clone size: .
V gene: TRBV5-6
CDR3 protein: CASSLKLGGKETQYF
CDR3 DNA: TGTGCCAGCAGCTTGAAATTAGGGGGGAAAGAGACCCAGTACTTC

J gene: TRBJ1-2
D gene: .
clone size: few
V gene: TRBV10-3
CDR3 protein: CAIKLGSNYGYTF
CDR3 DNA: TGTGCCATCAAGTTGGGCAGTAACTATGGCTACACCTTC

J gene: TRBJ1-6
D gene: .
clone size: few
V gene: TRBV6-5
CDR3 protein: CASSYSSSSNSPLHF
CDR3 DNA: TGTGCCAGCAGTTACTCGTCTAGCTCAAATTCACCCCTCCACTTT

J gene: TRBJ2-1
D gene: TRBD2
clone size: few
V gene: TRBV4-1
CDR3 protein: CASSQDPSGSGLVEQFF
CDR3 DNA: TGCGCCAGCAGCCAAGATCCTAGCGGGAGTGGATTGGTTGAGCAGTTCTTC

J gene: TRBJ2-2
D gene: TRBD1
clone size: .
V gene: TRBV29-1
CDR3 protein: CSVGHRGRWTGELFF
CDR3 DNA: TGCAGCGTGGGGCACAGGGGGCGGTGGACCGGGGAGCTGTTTTTT

J gene: TRBJ1-2
D gene: .
clone size: .
V gene: TRBV12-3/TRBV12-4
CDR3 protein: CASSLTGSKYGYTF
CDR3 DNA: TGTGCCAGCAGTTTAACAGGCTCGAAATATGGCTACACCTTC

J gene: TRBJ1-5
D gene: .
clone size: .
V gene: TRBV27
CDR3 protein: CASRAGDGDQPQHF
CDR3 DNA: TGTGCCAGCAGGGCGGGGGATGGGGATCAGCCCCAGCATTTT

J gene: TRBJ2-5
D gene: .
clone size: .
V gene: TRBV10-3
CDR3 protein: CAISDGLGETQYF
CDR3 DNA: TGTGCCATCAGTGATGGCCTGGGGGAGACCCAGTACTTC

J gene: TRBJ2-2
D gene: .
clone size: few
V gene: TRBV4-1
CDR3 protein: CASSQGTLDTGELFF
CDR3 DNA: TGCGCCAGCAGCCAAGGGACTCTTGACACCGGGGAGCTGTTTTTT

J gene: TRBJ1-1
D gene: .
clone size: .
V gene: TRBV10-3
CDR3 protein: CAISVSGSNTEAFF
CDR3 DNA: TGTGCCATCAGTGTGTCGGGGTCGAACACTGAAGCTTTCTTT

J gene: TRBJ2-1
D gene: TRBD1
clone size: many
V gene: TRBV5-6
CDR3 protein: CASSSGGTNEQFF
CDR3 DNA: TGTGCCAGCAGCTCAGGGGGCACAAATGAGCAGTTCTTC

J gene: TRBJ2-7
D gene: TRBD2
clone size: .
V gene: TRBV9
CDR3 protein: CASSAVAGGTYEQYF
CDR3 DNA: TGTGCCAGCAGTGCCGTAGCGGGAGGGACCTACGAGCAGTACTTC

J gene: TRBJ2-3
D gene: .
clone size: .
V gene: TRBV5-1
CDR3 protein: CASSFGPFDPDTQYF
CDR3 DNA: TGCGCCAGCAGCTTCGGGCCCTTTGACCCAGATACGCAGTATTTT

J gene: TRBJ2-7
D gene: TRBD2
clone size: few
V gene: TRBV20-1
CDR3 protein: CSASLGLGPYEQYF
CDR3 DNA: TGCAGTGCTAGTTTGGGACTAGGGCCCTACGAGCAGTACTTC

J gene: TRBJ2-7
D gene: .
clone size: .
V gene: TRBV9
CDR3 protein: CASSSQDRDEQYF
CDR3 DNA: TGTGCCAGCAGCTCGCAGGACCGGGACGAGCAGTACTTC

J gene: TRBJ1-3
D gene: .
clone size: .
V gene: TRBV16
CDR3 protein: CASSAGLRVENTIYF
CDR3 DNA: TGTGCCAGCAGTGCCGGGCTCCGGGTCGAAAACACCATATATTTT

J gene: TRBJ2-5
D gene: .
clone size: .
V gene: TRBV7-9
CDR3 protein: CASQVSGVLQETQYF
CDR3 DNA: TGTGCCAGCCAGGTCTCAGGGGTCTTGCAAGAGACCCAGTACTTC

J gene: TRBJ2-1
D gene: TRBD2
clone size: .
V gene: TRBV19
CDR3 protein: CASSVLAGVGNEQFF
CDR3 DNA: TGTGCCAGTAGTGTACTAGCGGGAGTAGGTAATGAGCAGTTCTTC

J gene: TRBJ2-7
D gene: .
clone size: .
V gene: TRBV7-9
CDR3 protein: CASSPKGTTFPEQYF
CDR3 DNA: TGTGCCAGCAGCCCTAAGGGGACGACCTTCCCCGAGCAGTACTTC

J gene: TRBJ2-7
D gene: .
clone size: few
V gene: TRBV20-1
CDR3 protein: CSARDAGLEQYF
CDR3 DNA: TGCAGTGCTAGAGATGCAGGCCTCGAGCAGTACTTC

J gene: TRBJ2-7
D gene: TRBD1
clone size: few
V gene: TRBV5-1
CDR3 protein: CASSRKGQTYEQYF
CDR3 DNA: TGCGCCAGCAGCCGAAAGGGACAGACCTACGAGCAGTACTTC

J gene: TRBJ2-7
D gene: TRBD2
clone size: few
V gene: TRBV20-1
CDR3 protein: CSASLPPGLAGGPAYEQYF
CDR3 DNA: TGCAGTGCTAGCCTCCCCCCTGGACTAGCGGGAGGGCCTGCCTACGAGCAGTACTTC

J gene: TRBJ2-3
D gene: .
clone size: .
V gene: TRBV20-1
CDR3 protein: CSASRGADTQYF
CDR3 DNA: TGCAGTGCTAGCAGGGGGGCAGATACGCAGTATTTT

J gene: TRBJ2-3
D gene: .
clone size: .
V gene: TRBV6-2/TRBV6-3
CDR3 protein: CASKVTVSTDTQYF
CDR3 DNA: TGTGCCAGCAAGGTTACGGTGTCCACAGATACGCAGTATTTT

J gene: TRBJ2-1
D gene: TRBD2
clone size: few
V gene: TRBV7-9
CDR3 protein: CASSSELLAGDNEQFF
CDR3 DNA: TGTGCCAGCAGCTCCGAACTGCTAGCGGGAGACAATGAGCAGTTCTTC

J gene: TRBJ2-1
D gene: .
clone size: few
V gene: TRBV9
CDR3 protein: CASSGSRTTYNEQFF
CDR3 DNA: TGTGCCAGCAGCGGATCCCGGACAACTTACAATGAGCAGTTCTTC